Sequencing of this TCR beta chain was carried out in a study of tumor and adjacent non-tumor tissue in lung cancer. On the study more broadly: Histology: under 15 adenocarcinoma, a couple of squamous cell carcinoma, 1 small cell lung cancer. Patients were aged roughly 30 to 76, 10 men and about 5 women, stage I to III.

The CDR3 consists of 15 residues. CDR1 is SGHAT and CDR2 is FQNNGV in the germline V gene. Between the trimmed V and J ends, which lost 0 bases and 2 bases, there was a span of 8 bases. No cell sorting was done before RNA was extracted from the tissue. TCRbeta libraries were built with three rounds of nested PCR, modified from ARM-PCR. TCRdb itself ran the multiplex PCR reads through MiXCR, one entry per CDR3 protein. The repertoire holds 130,000 or so distinct CDR3 sequences, with 66% as singletons. The chain couples TRBV11-2 to TRBJ1-3; D gene ambiguous. The receptor was derived from a man in his thirties or forties with non-small cell lung cancer. Sequencing input: lung tumor tissue. The CDR3 nucleotides read TGTGCCAGCAGCTTAGAAGGCGGAACTGGAAACACCATATATTTT. Translating it yields CASSLEGGTGNTIYF.